This TCR beta chain was captured in a study of shared clonotypes between healthy human individuals. Study in general: Contributing individuals were two females and three males aged 18 to 49.

The germline V gene encodes CDR1 MDHEN and CDR2 SYDVKM. The CDR3 consists of 13 residues. V lost 6 bases to trimming and J lost 1 base, with 10 bases between them. Some clones are missing from TCRdb's copy, which holds only in-frame ones; the method was immunoSEQ multiplex PCR. Among a few hundred thousand clones listed, roughly 87% were seen once. Notes on this clone: Its antigen is not known.

Broader study findings: The represented genetic and exposure-history diversity was limited by the small number of donors.

Sequenced: memory CD8+ T cells sorted from blood. Subset reported: CD45RO+ cells pooled with CCR7-negative TemRA cells. This rearrangement joins TRBV28 to TRBJ2-7; D remains ambiguous. This receptor was obtained from a man aged 18 to 30 in good health. CDR3 nucleotides: TGTGCCAGCAGCCGAGGACCTTCCTACGAGCAGTACTTC. Translation gives CASSRGPSYEQYF.